Listed below are T cell receptor beta chains from one sample, sequenced in a study of blood T cell repertoires in COVID-19. The protocol was immunoSEQ multiplex PCR, while the TCRdb copy is restricted to in-frame clones and leaves out a portion. The sample records 200,000 to 250,000 clones, around 86% being singletons. Source material: peripheral blood. Receptors were obtained from a young man who had recovered from COVID-19. Each CDR3 is given with its conserved first and last residue. The D gene is left open where the match is weak. Rows give clone size only sometimes, using once, few, many, or a class for an expanded clone.

size: NA; V: TRBV5-1; D: NA; J: TRBJ2-7; DNA: TGCGCCAGCAGCAGGTCGCACGGGACCTACGAGCAGTACTTC; CDR3: CASSRSHGTYEQYF
size: NA; V: TRBV5-1; D: TRBD2; J: TRBJ2-7; DNA: TGCGCCAGCAGCTCACGACTAGCGGATCTTTCCTACGAGCAGTACTTC; CDR3: CASSSRLADLSYEQYF
size: NA; V: TRBV12-5; D: TRBD1; J: TRBJ2-7; DNA: TGTGCTAGTGGTTCGGACAGGGTGAAGTACGAGCAGTACTTC; CDR3: CASGSDRVKYEQYF
size: once; V: TRBV19; D: NA; J: TRBJ1-6; DNA: TGTGCCAGTAGTATGGGGAGGGGACTAAGTTCACCCCTCCACTTT; CDR3: CASSMGRGLSSPLHF
size: NA; V: TRBV5-1; D: TRBD2; J: TRBJ2-5; DNA: TGCGCCAGCAGCCTCGGACTAGCGGGGGGGCAAGAGACCCAGTACTTC; CDR3: CASSLGLAGGQETQYF
size: NA; V: TRBV2; D: NA; J: TRBJ2-7; DNA: TGTGCCAGCAACCCCCGGGAGCCGAATTCCTACGAGCAGTACTTC; CDR3: CASNPREPNSYEQYF
size: NA; V: TRBV5-8; D: TRBD1; J: TRBJ1-2; DNA: TGTGCCAGCAGCGTTTCCCGGGACAGGGGACATGGCTACACCTTC; CDR3: CASSVSRDRGHGYTF
size: NA; V: TRBV18; D: TRBD2; J: TRBJ2-5; DNA: TGTGCCAGCTCACCACGACAAGCGGGGGTGGATGAGACCCAGTACTTC; CDR3: CASSPRQAGVDETQYF
size: NA; V: TRBV10-3; D: TRBD1; J: TRBJ1-1; DNA: TGTGCCATCAGTGAGTCGGAGACAGGGGTCATGAACACTGAAGCTTTCTTT; CDR3: CAISESETGVMNTEAFF
size: NA; V: TRBV4-1; D: TRBD1; J: TRBJ1-6; DNA: TGCGCCAGCAGCCACCAGGACAGGCTAAATTCACCCCTCCACTTT; CDR3: CASSHQDRLNSPLHF
size: few; V: TRBV21-1; D: NA; J: TRBJ2-2; DNA: TGTGCCAGCAGCAAAACAACAAAGAACACCGGGGAGCTGTTTTTT; CDR3: CASSKTTKNTGELFF
size: NA; V: TRBV13; D: TRBD2; J: TRBJ2-5; DNA: TGTGCCAGCAGCTTAGCCAGCGGGGGACGAGAGACCCAGTACTTC; CDR3: CASSLASGGRETQYF
size: NA; V: TRBV13; D: NA; J: TRBJ1-2; DNA: TGTGCCAGCAGCTTACTAGTGACAGATAACTATGGCTACACCTTC; CDR3: CASSLLVTDNYGYTF
size: NA; V: TRBV5-1; D: NA; J: TRBJ2-1; DNA: TGCGCCAGCAGACCTCAACAGGGATACAATGAGCAGTTCTTC; CDR3: CASRPQQGYNEQFF
size: NA; V: TRBV2; D: TRBD1; J: TRBJ2-5; DNA: TGTGCCAGCAGACCTACAGGGGGGCGGGAGACCCAGTACTTC; CDR3: CASRPTGGRETQYF
size: once; V: TRBV11-2; D: NA; J: TRBJ1-1; DNA: TGTGCCAGCAGCCCAGAGGCTAACACTGAAGCTTTCTTT; CDR3: CASSPEANTEAFF
size: NA; V: TRBV6-5; D: NA; J: TRBJ1-5; DNA: TGTGCCAGCAGTTACCTGGGAGGGGTCGGGAATCAGCCCCAGCATTTT; CDR3: CASSYLGGVGNQPQHF